This record covers a single T cell receptor beta chain. TCRdb keeps only in-frame clones here, not all; method: immunoSEQ multiplex PCR. The sample includes 300,000 to 400,000 clones, about nine tenths seen only once; the top ten take 9.9%. The data were taken from a study of blood T cell repertoires in COVID-19. CDR3 length: 13 residues. Germline V gene sequence: CDR1 SGHNT, CDR2 YYREEE (reference sequence). The ends lost 5 bases at V and 7 bases at J; junction bases unmatched: 8. The chain links TRBV5-4 to TRBJ2-7; 8 bases fit TRBD2. The clonotype comes from a man aged 25 to 45 with COVID-19, enrolled during active disease. The sequencing input was peripheral blood. In DNA, the CDR3 is TGTGCCAGCAGAAGCGGGAGTGCCTTAGAGCAGTACTTC. This translates into CASRSGSALEQYF.